Here is one T cell receptor (beta chain) with its context. Source study methods: Counts of nucleated cells, estimated from reference gene primer amplification, were obtained. The data were produced by immunoSEQ multiplex PCR, yet TCRdb's version contains in-frame clones alone and is incomplete. V and J calls and clone size follow that table, whereas D and trimming were derived from the DNA. The sample has a few hundred thousand clones; around 80% are singletons. This entry belongs to a study of blood T cell repertoires in COVID-19. Overall study: The United States, Italy and Spain supplied acute and convalescent COVID-19 samples. From T cells, B-cell-depleted T cells, or PBMCs came the material, which was cDNA or gDNA.

CDR1 is MNHEY, CDR2 SVGAGI, per germline. The CDR3 is 14 residues long. Trimming took 0 bases from V and 13 from J; bases not matched to a gene: 9. Each participant's cohort was designated according to participant-reported clinical history. This clonotype was obtained from a man aged 25-45 years with acute COVID-19. Sequences were obtained from PBMCs or T cells enriched from blood (not recorded which). The chain employs TRBV6-5 and TRBJ1-1, with TRBD1 matching over 9 bases. Here the CDR3 reads CASSYSGTGKNSFF. For the CDR3, the DNA is TGTGCCAGCAGTTACTCGGGGACAGGGAAGAACAGTTTCTTT.